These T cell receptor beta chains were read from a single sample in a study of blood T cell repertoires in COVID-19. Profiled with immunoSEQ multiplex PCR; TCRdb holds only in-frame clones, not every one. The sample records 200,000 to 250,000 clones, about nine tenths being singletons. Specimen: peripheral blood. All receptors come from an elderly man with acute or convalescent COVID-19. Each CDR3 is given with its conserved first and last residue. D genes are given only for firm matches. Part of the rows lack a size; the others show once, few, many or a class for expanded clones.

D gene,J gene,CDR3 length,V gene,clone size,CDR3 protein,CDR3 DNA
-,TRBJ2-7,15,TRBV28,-,CASNSRRVAHDEQYF,TGTGCCAGCAACTCGCGACGGGTAGCCCACGACGAGCAGTACTTC
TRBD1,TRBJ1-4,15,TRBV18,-,CASSARDSPNEKLFF,TGTGCCAGCTCCGCAAGGGACAGTCCTAATGAAAAACTGTTTTTT
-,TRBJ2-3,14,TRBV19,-,CASSPDLDTDTQYF,TGTGCCAGTAGCCCGGACTTGGACACAGATACGCAGTATTTT
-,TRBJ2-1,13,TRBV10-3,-,CAIRKSDSNEQFF,TGTGCCATCAGAAAGAGCGACTCCAATGAGCAGTTCTTC
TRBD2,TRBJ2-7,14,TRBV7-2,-,CASRPSGNSYEQYF,TGTGCCAGCCGTCCTAGCGGGAACTCCTACGAGCAGTACTTC
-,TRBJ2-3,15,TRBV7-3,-,CASSSLAGGTDTQYF,TGTGCCAGCAGCTCCCTAGCAGGGGGCACAGATACGCAGTATTTT
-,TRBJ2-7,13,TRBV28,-,CATREPINYEQYF,TGTGCCACCCGGGAACCAATTAACTACGAGCAGTACTTC
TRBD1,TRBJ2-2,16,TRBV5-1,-,CASSALQGTNTGELFF,TGCGCCAGCAGCGCCTTACAGGGGACGAACACCGGGGAGCTGTTTTTT
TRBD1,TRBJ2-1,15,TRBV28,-,CASSLGTGRVNEQFF,TGTGCCAGCAGTCTAGGGACAGGACGGGTCAATGAGCAGTTCTTC
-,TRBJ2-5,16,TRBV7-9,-,CASSFLLGQNQETQYF,TGTGCCAGCAGCTTCTTATTAGGACAGAACCAAGAGACCCAGTACTTC
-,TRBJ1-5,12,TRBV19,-,CASTLEGQPQHF,TGTGCCAGTACCCTGGAGGGTCAGCCCCAGCATTTT
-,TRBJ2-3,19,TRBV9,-,CASSVGRGRGSGRADTQYF,TGTGCCAGCAGCGTAGGCAGGGGGCGCGGTAGCGGGAGAGCAGATACGCAGTATTTT
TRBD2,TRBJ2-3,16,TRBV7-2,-,CASSLETSGSSDTQYF,TGTGCCAGCAGCTTAGAAACTAGCGGGAGTTCAGATACGCAGTATTTT
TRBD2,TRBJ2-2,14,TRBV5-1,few,CASSGRGAVGELFF,TGCGCCAGCAGCGGGAGGGGCGCAGTCGGGGAGCTGTTTTTT
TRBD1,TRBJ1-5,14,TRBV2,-,CASSGEQGAQPQHF,TGTGCCAGCAGTGGTGAACAGGGGGCCCAGCCCCAGCATTTT
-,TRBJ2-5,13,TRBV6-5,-,CASSRTVQETQYF,TGTGCCAGCAGTAGGACTGTCCAAGAGACCCAGTACTTC
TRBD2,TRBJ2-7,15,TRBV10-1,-,CASMGGTSGSYEQYF,TGCGCCAGCATGGGCGGGACTAGCGGGAGCTACGAGCAGTACTTC
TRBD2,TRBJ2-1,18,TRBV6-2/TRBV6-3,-,CASSLYTSGSLLYNEQFF,TGTGCCAGCAGTCTTTATACTAGCGGGAGTCTTCTATACAATGAGCAGTTCTTC
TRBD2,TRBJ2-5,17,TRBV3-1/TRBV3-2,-,CASSLTGTSGSRETQYF,TGTGCCAGCAGCCTAACCGGGACTAGCGGAAGTCGAGAGACCCAGTACTTC
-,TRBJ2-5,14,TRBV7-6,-,CASSLAANQETQYF,TGTGCCAGCAGCTTAGCGGCAAACCAAGAGACCCAGTACTTC
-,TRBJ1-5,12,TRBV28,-,CASSLTAQPQHF,TGTGCCAGCAGTTTGACTGCGCAGCCCCAGCATTTT
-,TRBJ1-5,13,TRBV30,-,CAWSRAGNQPQHF,TGTGCCTGGAGCAGGGCAGGGAATCAGCCCCAGCATTTT
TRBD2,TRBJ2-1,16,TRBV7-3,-,CASSLTLAGGPGEQFF,TGTGCCAGCAGCTTAACTCTAGCGGGAGGGCCTGGAGAGCAGTTCTTC
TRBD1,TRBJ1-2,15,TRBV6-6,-,CASSYSGTGAYGYTF,TGTGCCAGCAGTTACTCCGGGACAGGGGCTTATGGCTACACCTTC
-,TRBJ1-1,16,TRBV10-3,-,CAISVDSGLMNTEAFF,TGTGCCATCAGTGTTGACAGTGGATTAATGAACACTGAAGCTTTCTTT